These 19 T cell receptor beta chains share one sample of origin, sequenced in a study of regulatory T cells in long-lasting Graves disease. The time point was: persistent/refractory GD, antithyroid drugs over 5 years with positive TRAb. Extracted RNA from PBMCs served as the source of the TCR library. CDR3-region Arm-PCR and iRepertoire HTBI primers produced the TCR beta libraries. TCRdb reanalysed the multiplex PCR reads using MiXCR and keeps one entry per CDR3 protein. This table holds 400,000 to 450,000 distinct CDR3 sequences, about a quarter found once. Sequencing used peripheral blood mononuclear cells (PBMCs), obtained when the disease was refractory, from a patient treated with antithyroid drugs. These receptors all stem from a female donor with Graves disease.

This clonotype was recorded many times. V usage is TRBV5-1 and J usage is TRBJ2-7, with D perhaps matching TRBD2 (5 bases). V was clipped by 1 base and J by 4 bases, with 15 bases between them. CDR3 length: 15 residues. CDR1 SGHRS and CDR2 YFSETQ come from the germline V gene. The CDR3 coding sequence is TGCGCCAGCAGCTTGCTCGACGACGGGATATACGAGCAGTACTTC. Translated, it gives CASSLLDDGIYEQYF.

This sequence joins TRBV7-9 and TRBJ2-7; the D gene is possibly TRBD1 (5 bases). The CDR3 extends over 13 amino acids. V lost 5 bases and J lost 2, with 10 bases in between. Per the germline V gene, CDR1 is SEHNR and CDR2 is FQNEAQ (reference sequence). The CDR3 DNA follows: TGTGCCAGCAGCGCAAGACAGACCTACGAGCAGTACTTC. As protein: CASSARQTYEQYF.

Concerning this clonotype: Possible read error: a much larger clone is one base away. The rearrangement joins TRBV6-1 to TRBJ1-5; 7 bases are a match to TRBD1. Germline CDR1 reads MNHNS; CDR2 reads SASEGT. This CDR3 is 14 amino acids long. The CDR3 DNA is TGTGCCAGCAGATCAGGGGGTCTCAATCAGCCCCGGCATTTT. Translated, it gives CASRSGGLNQPRHF.

V and J are TRBV2 and TRBJ2-7; D gene uncertain. V was trimmed by 7 bases and J by 1 base, leaving 8 bases between them. Germline-derived CDR1 and CDR2 are SNHLY and FYNNEI. The CDR3 is made up of 12 amino acids. DNA of the CDR3: TGTGCCAGCAATCAACCATCCTACGAGCAGTACTTC. As protein: CASNQPSYEQYF.

Comment on this clonotype: A much larger clone lies a single base off, so this may be a read error. This chain joins TRBV2 and TRBJ2-5; no firm D call. The CDR3 is made up of 13 amino acids. Germline-derived CDR1 and CDR2 are SNHLY and FYNNEI. CDR3 nucleotide sequence: TGTGCCGGCAGTGGGATAGGGCAGGAGACCCAGTACTTC. Amino acid sequence: CAGSGIGQETQYF.

The rearrangement joins TRBV24-1 to TRBJ2-3; tentatively, D is TRBD1 (5 bases). The CDR3 is made up of 14 amino acids. Trimming took 3 bases from V and 4 from J, leaving 10 bases between them. Germline-derived CDR1 and CDR2 are KGHDR and SFDVKD. The CDR3 nucleotides are TGTGCCACCAGTGATAGCCGCAGGGCAGATACGCAGTATTTT. This gives the protein CATSDSRRADTQYF.

The V call is TRBV20-1, the J call TRBJ2-7; no firm D call. This CDR3 contains 14 residues. Germline CDR1 reads DFQATT; CDR2 reads SNEGSKA (reference sequence). Trimming shortened V by 0 bases and J by 3 bases, and 12 bases separated the two germline ends. CDR3: CSARDGEANYEQYF. The CDR3, as DNA: TGCAGTGCTAGAGATGGTGAAGCGAACTACGAGCAGTACTTC.

V gene TRBV20-1 combines with J gene TRBJ2-1; 14 nucleotides line up with TRBD2. The CDR3 has 14 amino acids. After removal of 5 bases from V and 12 bases from J, the junction contained 9 bases not matched to a gene. CDR1 is DFQATT and CDR2 is SNEGSKA in the germline V gene (reference sequence). The CDR3 here is CSASTSGRALVQFF. The CDR3 DNA sequence: TGCAGTGCTTCGACTAGCGGGAGGGCCCTCGTGCAGTTCTTC.

This clonotype was counted between two and nine times. The V and J genes are TRBV28 and TRBJ2-3; a weak D match, TRBD1 (6 bases). Trimming cost V 4 bases and J 0 bases, with 11 bases left between them. Germline V CDR1 and CDR2: MDHEN, SYDVKM. The CDR3 consists of 15 residues. CDR3: CASSSHRVSTDTQYF. The CDR3 bases are TGTGCCAGCAGTTCTCACAGGGTGAGCACAGATACGCAGTATTTT.

A single count supports this clonotype. Germline is not matched at one junction end, which may reflect a read error. V gene TRBV4-2 combines with J gene TRBJ2-2, with D maybe TRBD1 (6 bases). The CDR3 is made up of 16 amino acids. Germline assignment: CDR1 LGHNA and CDR2 YNFKEQ. The CDR3 reads CASGQGGSLRTGELFF. CDR3 coding DNA: TGTGCCAGCGGCCAAGGGGGAAGCCTTCGCACCGGGGAGCTGTTTTTT.

This clonotype was seen at least ten times. In DNA form, the CDR3 reads TGTGCCAGCAGTTTATCATCCGCTGGCAATCAGCCCCAGCATTTT. Its translation is CASSLSSAGNQPQHF. The gene calls are TRBV28 and TRBJ1-5; D call uncertain. Looked up from germline, CDR1 is MDHEN and CDR2 is SYDVKM. The CDR3 sequence is 15 residues long. The ends were cut back, 1 base at V and 2 bases at J, with 9 bases in the middle. Filled out from reference TRBV28 and TRBJ1-5, the complete variable domain reads DVKVTQSSRYLVKRTGEKVFLECVQDMDHENMFWYRQDPGLGLRLIYFSYDVKMKEKGDIPEGYSVSREKKERFSLILESASTNQTSMYLCASSLSSAGNQPQHFGDGTRLSIL.

This clonotype was counted at least ten times. This rearrangement joins TRBV28 to TRBJ2-7, with D unclear. The CDR3 runs to 15 residues. CDR1 is MDHEN, CDR2 SYDVKM, per germline. Trimming removed 5 bases from V and 5 bases from J, with 19 bases in between. The chain's CDR3 is CASSKPLLKIHEQYF. The CDR3 DNA reads as TGTGCCAGCAGTAAACCGTTACTTAAGATCCACGAGCAGTACTTC.

Many counts were recorded for this clonotype. This chain connects TRBV4-1 to TRBJ1-1; D call uncertain. CDR1 and CDR2 from the germline V gene are MGHRA and YSYEKL. Trimming cost V 1 base and J 8 bases, with 5 bases left between them. This CDR3 comprises 11 residues. The CDR3 DNA sequence: TGCGCCAGCAGCCAAGGTCTGGAAGCTTTCTTT. It is translated as CASSQGLEAFF.

The chain couples TRBV27 to TRBJ2-7; 7 bases are a match to TRBD2. Germline V lookup: CDR1 MNHEY, CDR2 SMNVEV (reference sequence). This CDR3 contains 15 residues. V dropped 3 bases and J dropped 3; count of bases not matched to a gene: 8. The CDR3: CASSFPRGGIYEQYF. The CDR3 coding sequence is TGTGCCAGCAGTTTCCCTAGGGGAGGGATCTACGAGCAGTACTTC.

The genes are TRBV7-2 and TRBJ1-1; 9 nucleotides line up with TRBD1. V dropped 4 bases and J dropped 5; count of bases not matched to a gene: 11. This CDR3 spans 16 amino acids. Per the germline V gene, CDR1 is SGHTA and CDR2 is FQGNSA. The CDR3 spells CASSSRDRARYTEAFF. In DNA form, the CDR3 reads TGTGCCAGCAGCTCAAGGGACAGGGCGCGATATACTGAAGCTTTCTTT.

This clonotype was seen ten or more times. The chain joins TRBV3-1 to TRBJ2-5, with D uncertain. Germline V gene data show CDR1 as LGHDT and CDR2 as YNNKEL (reference sequence). The CDR3 is 16 residues long. With 2 bases removed from V and 5 bases from J, the gap between germline ends came to 18 bases. Here the CDR3 reads CASSQNSRILVETQYF. In DNA form, the CDR3 reads TGTGCCAGCAGCCAAAACTCAAGGATTCTGGTTGAGACCCAGTACTTC.

The chain employs TRBV9 and TRBJ2-1; D might be TRBD2 (6 bases). The germline V gene encodes CDR1 SGDLS and CDR2 YYNGEE. V lost 0 bases and J 0 bases, leaving 7 bases between the germline ends. CDR3 length: 15 amino acids. The CDR3 protein is CASSVDSGSYNEQFF. The DNA of the CDR3 is TGTGCCAGCAGCGTAGATAGCGGCTCCTACAATGAGCAGTTCTTC.

The genes are TRBV18 and TRBJ1-1; 8 bases are a match to TRBD1. J lost 4 bases, V lost 10 bases, and 8 bases had no gene match. Germline V gene lookup returns CDR1 KGHSH and CDR2 LQKENI. CDR3 size: 13 residues. Here the CDR3 reads CATGQGEITEAFF. CDR3 DNA sequence: TGTGCCACCGGACAGGGAGAGATCACTGAAGCTTTCTTT.

This clonotype showed up just a few times. The J gene is TRBJ1-4, the V gene TRBV6-2 or TRBV6-3, with 8 bases aligning to TRBD1. CDR1 is MNHEY and CDR2 is SVGEGT in the germline V gene. The junction had 4 bases not matched to a gene; V was cut back by 9 bases and J by 4 bases. CDR3 size: 13 residues. CDR3 sequence reads: CASQGAGNEKLFF. The CDR3 nucleotides read TGTGCCAGTCAGGGGGCGGGTAATGAAAAACTGTTTTTT.